These 10 T cell receptor beta chains originate from one sample sequenced in a study of T cell responses to AZD1222 COVID-19 vaccine. Libraries were prepared by immunoSEQ multiplex PCR; TCRdb keeps only in-frame clonotypes and omits some of them. The sample carries about 150,000 clones, 80% to 90% recorded once. The sample in question was peripheral blood, obtained 28 days after the second AZD1222 dose. Receptors originate from an adult who received the AZD1222 COVID-19 vaccine.

The V call is TRBV6-5, the J call TRBJ1-2; 7 nucleotides align to TRBD1. The CDR3 has 12 residues. V lost 6 bases and J lost 8; bases outside the gene matches: 6. Germline-derived CDR1 and CDR2 are MNHEY and SVGAGI. The DNA of the CDR3 is TGTGCCAGCAGGACAGGGTTGCGGGGCTACACCTTC. Translation gives CASRTGLRGYTF.

V usage is TRBV7-2 and J usage is TRBJ2-7; 9 positions agree with TRBD1. With V trimmed by 3 bases and J by 6 bases, 3 bases remained unmatched. CDR3 length equals 13 residues. The germline CDR1 and CDR2 sequences are SGHTA and FQGNSA. DNA of the CDR3: TGTGCCAGCAGCTTCAAACAGGGGGCCGAGCAGTACTTC. Amino acid sequence: CASSFKQGAEQYF.

This chain uses TRBV11-2 with TRBJ2-5; TRBD2 matches 8 bases. Germline CDR1 reads SGHAT; CDR2 reads FQNNGV. V dropped 0 bases and J dropped 4; count of bases not matched to a gene: 13. This CDR3 spans 18 amino acids. The chain's CDR3 is CASSLDRWPSGLGETQYF. The CDR3, as DNA: TGTGCCAGCAGCTTAGATCGGTGGCCTAGCGGGCTAGGAGAGACCCAGTACTTC.

This sequence joins TRBV13 and TRBJ2-2; D gene uncertain. The CDR3 runs to 12 residues. Germline CDR1 PRHDT, CDR2 FYEKMQ (reference sequence). Trimming took 1 base from V and 7 from J, leaving 4 bases between them. The DNA for the CDR3 is TGTGCCAGCAGCTTAGAGAGCGGGGAGCTGTTTTTT. It yields the protein CASSLESGELFF.

This chain links TRBV29-1 with TRBJ2-1; TRBD1 might be the D (5 bases). The CDR3 sequence is 13 residues long. The germline V gene encodes CDR1 SQVTM and CDR2 ANQGSEA. Trimming removed 3 bases from V and 3 bases from J, with 9 bases in between. Written as DNA, the CDR3 is TGCAGCGTTGATCAGCAGGGCTACAATGAGCAGTTCTTC. Translation: CSVDQQGYNEQFF.

The chain couples TRBV23-1 to TRBJ1-6; 9 bases agree with TRBD1. TRBV23-1 is noted as an ORF with a role that remains uncertain. The CDR3 is made up of 18 amino acids. V lost 9 bases to trimming and J lost 7 bases; unmatched junction nucleotides: 19. CDR3 nucleotides: TGCGCCAGAGCCCGGGACAGGGCCGCTATAGTCGGGAATTCACCCCTCCACTTT. Its translation is CARARDRAAIVGNSPLHF.

CDR3 in amino acids: CASSPSGRRPYEQYF. CDR3 bases: TGTGCCAGCAGCCCCAGCGGGAGGAGGCCCTACGAGCAGTACTTC. This chain joins TRBV3-1 (or the pseudogene TRBV3-2) and TRBJ2-7; 9 bases match TRBD2. Looked up from germline, CDR1 is LGHDT and CDR2 is YNNKEL (reference sequence). CDR3 size: 15 residues. With 4 bases clipped from V and 2 bases from J, the junction kept 6 bases outside the gene matches.

The chain links TRBV28 to TRBJ1-1, with 9 bases matching TRBD1. The V gene end was trimmed by 7 bases and the J gene end by 0 bases; junction bases not matched to a gene: 9. Germline V gives CDR1 MDHEN, CDR2 SYDVKM. The CDR3 has 16 amino acids. The CDR3 sequence: CASNYRQGVVNTEAFF. DNA of the CDR3: TGTGCCAGCAACTATAGACAGGGGGTGGTGAACACTGAAGCTTTCTTT.

V usage is TRBV15 and J usage is TRBJ2-1; a weak D match, TRBD2 (5 bases). Germline V gene lookup returns CDR1 LNHNV and CDR2 YYDKDF (reference sequence). The CDR3 is made up of 15 amino acids. V lost 0 bases and J 1 base, leaving 7 bases between the germline ends. The CDR3 spells CATSRERASYNEQFF. CDR3 nucleotide sequence: TGTGCCACCAGCAGAGAGAGGGCGTCCTACAATGAGCAGTTCTTC.

Here the CDR3 reads CASSLGLAGAQETQYF. Written as DNA, the CDR3 is TGTGCCAGCAGCTTGGGTCTAGCGGGGGCTCAAGAGACCCAGTACTTC. The rearrangement joins TRBV5-6 to TRBJ2-5, with TRBD2 matching 10 bases. The CDR3 has 16 residues. Trimming removed 0 bases from V and 2 bases from J; junction bases left unmatched: 4. The germline V gene has CDR1 SGHDT and CDR2 YYEEEE.